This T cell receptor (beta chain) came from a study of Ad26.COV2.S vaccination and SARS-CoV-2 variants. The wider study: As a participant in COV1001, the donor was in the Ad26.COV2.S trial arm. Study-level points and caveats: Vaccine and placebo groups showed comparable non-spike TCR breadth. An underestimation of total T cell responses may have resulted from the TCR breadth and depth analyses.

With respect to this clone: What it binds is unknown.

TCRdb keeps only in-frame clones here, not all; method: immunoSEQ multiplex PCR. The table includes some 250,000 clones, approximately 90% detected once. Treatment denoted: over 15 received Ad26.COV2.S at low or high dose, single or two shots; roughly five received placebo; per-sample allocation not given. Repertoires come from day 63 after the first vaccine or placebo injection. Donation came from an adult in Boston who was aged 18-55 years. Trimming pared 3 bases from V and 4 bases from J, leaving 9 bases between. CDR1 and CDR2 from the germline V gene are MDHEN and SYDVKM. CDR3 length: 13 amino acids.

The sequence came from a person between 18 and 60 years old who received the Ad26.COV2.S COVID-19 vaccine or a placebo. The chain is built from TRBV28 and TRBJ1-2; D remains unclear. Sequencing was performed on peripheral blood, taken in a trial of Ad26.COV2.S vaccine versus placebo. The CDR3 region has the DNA TGTGCCAGCAGTTTGCCCGCGTTCTATGGCTACACCTTC. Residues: CASSLPAFYGYTF.